This is a list of T cell receptor beta chains from one sample in a study of OX40 agonist ivuxolimab in advanced cancers. Some clones are missing from TCRdb's copy, which holds only in-frame ones; the method was immunoSEQ multiplex PCR. The sample holds about 78,000 clones; more than 80% are singletons and the top ten take over 0.4%. The sample here was CD4+ or CD8+ T cells sorted from blood, taken in a trial of the OX40 agonist ivuxolimab. The receptors were sampled from an adult with an advanced solid tumor such as melanoma, head and neck, liver or kidney cancer. Each CDR3 is given with its conserved first and last residue. D genes are given only for firm matches. Clone size is shown for a subset of rows, as once, few, many or a class of expanded clone.

TRBV5-1,14,TRBD1,TRBJ1-2,-,CASSGGDRGYGYTF,TGCGCCAGCAGCGGAGGGGACAGGGGTTACGGCTACACCTTC
TRBV19,15,-,TRBJ1-4,-,CASSSERNQGAKLFF,TGTGCCAGTAGTTCTGAACGGAACCAGGGAGCAAAACTGTTTTTT
TRBV5-8,14,-,TRBJ1-3,-,CASSLPRRVNTIYF,TGTGCCAGCAGCTTGCCCAGGAGAGTAAACACCATATATTTT
TRBV27,15,-,TRBJ1-2,-,CASGDRTAPYYGYTF,TGTGCCAGCGGTGATAGGACAGCGCCGTACTATGGCTACACCTTC
TRBV27,15,TRBD1,TRBJ1-5,-,CASSLTGGRNQPQHF,TGTGCCAGCAGTCTAACAGGGGGCAGAAATCAGCCCCAGCATTTT
TRBV19,11,-,TRBJ2-3,-,CASSIADTQYF,TGTGCCAGTAGTATTGCAGATACGCAGTATTTT
TRBV5-4,13,-,TRBJ1-1,-,CASSIQENTEAFF,TGTGCCAGCAGTATTCAGGAGAACACTGAAGCTTTCTTT
TRBV11-2,13,-,TRBJ1-1,-,CASRHGENTEAFF,TGTGCCAGCAGGCACGGAGAGAACACTGAAGCTTTCTTT
TRBV7-8,13,-,TRBJ2-7,-,CASSLSTQTGQYF,TGTGCCAGCAGCTTATCGACCCAAACAGGGCAGTACTTC
TRBV5-1,15,-,TRBJ1-1,-,CASSLGGTMNTEAFF,TGCGCCAGCAGCTTGGGAGGGACAATGAACACTGAAGCTTTCTTT
TRBV5-1,14,-,TRBJ2-3,-,CASSLDPGTDTQYF,TGCGCCAGCAGCTTGGATCCAGGAACAGATACGCAGTATTTT
TRBV30,16,TRBD1,TRBJ2-1,-,CAWSGSTDRSYNEQFF,TGTGCCTGGAGTGGATCCACGGACAGGTCCTACAATGAGCAGTTCTTC
TRBV27,14,-,TRBJ2-5,-,CASSDNSLLETQYF,TGTGCCAGCAGTGATAACAGTCTTTTGGAGACCCAGTACTTC
TRBV6-5,12,TRBD1,TRBJ2-1,-,CASSRQGLGQFF,TGTGCCAGCAGCCGACAGGGCCTGGGGCAGTTCTTC
TRBV28,14,TRBD1,TRBJ1-5,-,CASSMGQINQPQHF,TGTGCCAGCAGTATGGGACAGATCAATCAGCCCCAGCATTTT
TRBV7-9,15,TRBD1,TRBJ1-5,-,CASSSGTGGNQPQHF,TGTGCCAGCAGTTCCGGGACAGGGGGTAATCAGCCCCAGCATTTT
TRBV29-1,15,TRBD2,TRBJ2-2,-,CSAAGGAEGTGELFF,TGCAGCGCCGCGGGGGGGGCTGAGGGCACCGGGGAGCTGTTTTTT
TRBV11-2,18,-,TRBJ2-2,-,CASSSAISRGLNTGELFF,TGTGCCAGCAGCTCAGCAATATCAAGGGGGTTGAACACCGGGGAGCTGTTTTTT
TRBV11-2,14,-,TRBJ1-4,-,CASNVQGYNEKLFF,TGTGCCAGCAACGTACAGGGCTATAATGAAAAACTGTTTTTT
TRBV12-5,13,TRBD2,TRBJ2-1,few,CASGLAGRDEQFF,TGTGCTAGTGGTTTGGCAGGGAGGGATGAGCAGTTCTTC
TRBV4-1,15,TRBD1,TRBJ2-7,-,CASSPPGTALYEQYF,TGCGCCAGCAGCCCCCCCGGGACAGCACTCTACGAGCAGTACTTC
TRBV10-3,14,TRBD2,TRBJ2-3,-,CAIKGAGGTDTQYF,TGTGCCATCAAGGGAGCGGGAGGCACAGATACGCAGTATTTT
TRBV9,16,-,TRBJ1-4,-,CASSAADRYGNEKLFF,TGTGCCAGCAGCGCAGCGGACAGATACGGTAATGAAAAACTGTTTTTT
TRBV6-1,14,-,TRBJ1-2,-,CASSEQTLNYGYTF,TGTGCCAGCAGTGAACAGACCCTTAACTATGGCTACACCTTC
TRBV5-6,17,TRBD2,TRBJ2-7,-,CASSQGLAVGPPHEQYF,TGTGCCAGCAGCCAGGGACTAGCGGTAGGTCCCCCCCACGAGCAGTACTTC
TRBV7-2,16,-,TRBJ2-5,-,CASSLINYQPGETQYF,TGTGCCAGCAGCTTAATCAACTACCAACCAGGGGAGACCCAGTACTTC
TRBV11-2,16,-,TRBJ1-4,-,CASSLGRRGRNEKLFF,TGTGCCAGCAGCTTAGGCCGGAGGGGGAGGAATGAAAAACTGTTTTTT
TRBV28,14,-,TRBJ1-1,-,CASRLGRGGTEAFF,TGTGCCAGCCGTTTAGGGAGGGGGGGAACTGAAGCTTTCTTT
TRBV2,13,TRBD1,TRBJ1-1,-,CASTYNRGPEAFF,TGTGCCAGCACTTATAACAGGGGACCTGAAGCTTTCTTT
TRBV29-1,13,-,TRBJ2-2,-,CSADMRGTGELFF,TGCAGCGCCGACATGAGAGGGACCGGGGAGCTGTTTTTT
TRBV9,15,-,TRBJ1-2,-,CASSVVRVGNYGYTF,TGTGCCAGCAGCGTAGTACGGGTAGGGAACTATGGCTACACCTTC
TRBV28,17,TRBD1,TRBJ1-2,-,CASSSYRTGADIYGYTF,TGTGCCAGCAGTTCTTACCGGACAGGGGCCGATATCTATGGCTACACCTTC
TRBV19,17,-,TRBJ1-2,-,CASSIARGGRYNYGYTF,TGTGCCAGTAGTATAGCTCGGGGGGGCCGCTACAACTATGGCTACACCTTC
TRBV18,15,-,TRBJ1-1,-,CASSPGLEWNTEAFF,TGTGCCAGCTCACCAGGACTAGAGTGGAACACTGAAGCTTTCTTT
TRBV5-1,15,TRBD1,TRBJ1-2,-,CASSFTGGTNYGYTF,TGCGCCAGCAGCTTCACAGGGGGAACTAACTATGGCTACACCTTC
TRBV7-3,14,-,TRBJ1-1,many,CASSPGYGNTEAFF,TGTGCCAGCAGCCCGGGTTATGGGAACACTGAAGCTTTCTTT
TRBV6-1,11,TRBD1,TRBJ1-6,-,CASISGGLLHF,TGTGCCAGCATTTCAGGGGGCCTCCTCCACTTT
TRBV5-4,14,-,TRBJ1-2,-,CASTVTKGTVGYTF,TGTGCCAGCACTGTTACTAAGGGTACAGTAGGCTACACCTTC
TRBV28,15,-,TRBJ2-3,-,CASSLLWGGTDTQYF,TGTGCCAGCAGTTTATTGTGGGGGGGCACAGATACGCAGTATTTT
TRBV11-2,15,-,TRBJ2-3,once,CASSLVFTSTDTQYF,TGTGCCAGCAGCTTAGTTTTTACTAGCACAGATACGCAGTATTTT
TRBV7-9,14,TRBD1,TRBJ2-5,-,CASSSRDRGETQYF,TGTGCCAGCAGTTCCCGGGACAGGGGGGAGACCCAGTACTTC